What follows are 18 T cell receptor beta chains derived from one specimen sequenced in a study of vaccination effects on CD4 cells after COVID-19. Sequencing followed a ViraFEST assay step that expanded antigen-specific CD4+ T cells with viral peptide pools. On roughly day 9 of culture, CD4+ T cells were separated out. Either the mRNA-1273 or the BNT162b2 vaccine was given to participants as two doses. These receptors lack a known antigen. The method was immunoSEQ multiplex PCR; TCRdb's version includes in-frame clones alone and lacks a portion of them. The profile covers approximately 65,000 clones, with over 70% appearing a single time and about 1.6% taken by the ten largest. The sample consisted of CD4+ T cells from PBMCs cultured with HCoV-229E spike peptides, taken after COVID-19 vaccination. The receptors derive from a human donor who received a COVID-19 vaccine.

As DNA, the CDR3 is TGTGCCAGCAGTCAAGGGACAGTAAAATATGAAAAACTGTTTTTT. Residues: CASSQGTVKYEKLFF. V and J are TRBV7-9 and TRBJ1-4; 7 bases are a match to TRBD1. From germline, CDR1 is SEHNR and CDR2 FQNEAQ (reference sequence). This CDR3 spans 15 amino acids. Trimming cost V 6 bases and J 6 bases; bases outside gene matches: 10.

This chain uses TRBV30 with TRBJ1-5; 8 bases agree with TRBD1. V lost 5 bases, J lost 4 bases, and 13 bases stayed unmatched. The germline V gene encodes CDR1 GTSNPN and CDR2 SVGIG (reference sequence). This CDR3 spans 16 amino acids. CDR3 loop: CAWAGSGRGLNQPQHF. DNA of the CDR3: TGTGCCTGGGCAGGTTCAGGCAGGGGGCTGAATCAGCCCCAGCATTTT.

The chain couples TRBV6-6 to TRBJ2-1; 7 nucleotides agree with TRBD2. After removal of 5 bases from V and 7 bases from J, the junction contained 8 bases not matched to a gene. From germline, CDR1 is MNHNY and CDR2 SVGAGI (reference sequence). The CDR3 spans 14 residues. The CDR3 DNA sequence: TGTGCCAGCAGTAGACCCTGGGAGGGGAATGAGCAGTTCTTC. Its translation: CASSRPWEGNEQFF.

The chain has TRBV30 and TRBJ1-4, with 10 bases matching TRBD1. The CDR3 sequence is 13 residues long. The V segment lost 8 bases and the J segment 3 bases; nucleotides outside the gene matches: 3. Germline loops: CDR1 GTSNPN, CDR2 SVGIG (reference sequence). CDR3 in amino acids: CAGQGVPNEKLFF. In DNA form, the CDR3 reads TGTGCCGGACAGGGGGTACCTAATGAAAAACTGTTTTTT. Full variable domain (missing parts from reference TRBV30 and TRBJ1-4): SQTIHQWPATLVQPVGSPLSLECTVEGTSNPNLYWYRQAAGRGLQLLFYSVGIGQISSEVPQNLSASRPQDRQFILSSKKLLLSDSGFYLCAGQGVPNEKLFFGSGTQLSVL.

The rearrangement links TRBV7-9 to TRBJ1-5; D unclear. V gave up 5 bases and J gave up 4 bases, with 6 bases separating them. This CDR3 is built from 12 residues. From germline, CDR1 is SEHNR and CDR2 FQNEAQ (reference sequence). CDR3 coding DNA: TGTGCCAGCAGCGACACGAATCAGCCCCAGCATTTT. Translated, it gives CASSDTNQPQHF.

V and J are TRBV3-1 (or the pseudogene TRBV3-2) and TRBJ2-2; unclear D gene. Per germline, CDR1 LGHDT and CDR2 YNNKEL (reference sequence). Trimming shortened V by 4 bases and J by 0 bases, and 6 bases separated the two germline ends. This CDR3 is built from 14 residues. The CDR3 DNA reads TGTGCCAGCAGCCGACGTTCGAACACCGGGGAGCTGTTTTTT. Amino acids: CASSRRSNTGELFF.

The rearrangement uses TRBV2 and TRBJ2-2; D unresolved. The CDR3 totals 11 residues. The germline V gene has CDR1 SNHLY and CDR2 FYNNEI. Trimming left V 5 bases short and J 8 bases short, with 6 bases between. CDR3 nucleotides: TGTGCCAGCAGTTTATCGGGGGAGCTGTTTTTT. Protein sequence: CASSLSGELFF.

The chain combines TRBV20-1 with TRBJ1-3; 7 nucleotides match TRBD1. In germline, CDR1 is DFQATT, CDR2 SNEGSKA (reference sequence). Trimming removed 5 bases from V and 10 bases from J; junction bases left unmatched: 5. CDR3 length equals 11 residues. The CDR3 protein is CSAFVTGTIYF. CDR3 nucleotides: TGCAGTGCTTTTGTGACAGGGACCATATATTTT.

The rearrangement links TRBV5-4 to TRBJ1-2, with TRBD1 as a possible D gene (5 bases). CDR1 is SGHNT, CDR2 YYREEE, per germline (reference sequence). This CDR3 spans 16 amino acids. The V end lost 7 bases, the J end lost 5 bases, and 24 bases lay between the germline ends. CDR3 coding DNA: TGTGCCAGCGTCAGGGCCGCGGACGGTGGACGATATGGCTACACCTTC. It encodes CASVRAADGGRYGYTF.

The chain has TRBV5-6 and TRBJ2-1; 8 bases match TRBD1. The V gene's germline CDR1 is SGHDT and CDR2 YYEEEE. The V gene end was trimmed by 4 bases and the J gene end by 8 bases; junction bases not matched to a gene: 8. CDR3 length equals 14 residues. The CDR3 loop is CASSKDRGLDEQFF. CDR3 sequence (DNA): TGTGCCAGCAGCAAAGACAGGGGCCTGGATGAGCAGTTCTTC.

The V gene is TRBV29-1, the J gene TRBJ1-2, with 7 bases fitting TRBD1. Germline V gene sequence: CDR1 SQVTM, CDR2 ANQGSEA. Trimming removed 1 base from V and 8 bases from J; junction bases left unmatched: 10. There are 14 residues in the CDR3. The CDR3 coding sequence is TGCAGCGTTGAAGGGAATTCAGGGGGTTACGGCTACACCTTC. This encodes CSVEGNSGGYGYTF.

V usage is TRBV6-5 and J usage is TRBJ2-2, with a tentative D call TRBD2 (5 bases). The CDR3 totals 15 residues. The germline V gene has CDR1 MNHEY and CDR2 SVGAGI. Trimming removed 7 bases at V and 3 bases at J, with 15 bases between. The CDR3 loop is CASNKGLAYTGELFF. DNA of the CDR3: TGTGCCAGCAATAAAGGCCTAGCTTACACCGGGGAGCTGTTTTTT.

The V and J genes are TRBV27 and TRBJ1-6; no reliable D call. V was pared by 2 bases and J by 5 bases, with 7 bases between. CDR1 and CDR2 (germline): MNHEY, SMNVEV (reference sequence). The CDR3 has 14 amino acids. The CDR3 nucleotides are TGTGCCAGCAGTTTACAGCGCAATAATTCACCCCTCCACTTT. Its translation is CASSLQRNNSPLHF.

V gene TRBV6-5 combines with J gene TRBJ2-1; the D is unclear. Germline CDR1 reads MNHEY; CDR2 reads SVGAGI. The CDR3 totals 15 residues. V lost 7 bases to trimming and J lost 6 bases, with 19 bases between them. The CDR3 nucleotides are TGTGCCAGCAAGCCCGGCGGAGAGAGTTTCAATGAGCAGTTCTTC. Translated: CASKPGGESFNEQFF.

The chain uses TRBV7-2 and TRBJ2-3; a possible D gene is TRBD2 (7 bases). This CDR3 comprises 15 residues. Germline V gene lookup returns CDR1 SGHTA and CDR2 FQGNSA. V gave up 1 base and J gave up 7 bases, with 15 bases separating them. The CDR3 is CASSLERGGGNTQYF. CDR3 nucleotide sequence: TGTGCCAGCAGCTTAGAGAGGGGGGGCGGGAATACGCAGTATTTT.

CDR3 residues: CASRASFEGNTEAFF. CDR3 DNA sequence: TGTGCCAGCAGAGCATCCTTCGAGGGGAACACTGAAGCTTTCTTT. This chain links TRBV6-4 with TRBJ1-1; no definite D call. V was clipped by 6 bases and J by 1 base, with 15 bases between them. The CDR3 runs to 15 residues. Looked up from germline, CDR1 is MRHNA and CDR2 is SNTAGT.

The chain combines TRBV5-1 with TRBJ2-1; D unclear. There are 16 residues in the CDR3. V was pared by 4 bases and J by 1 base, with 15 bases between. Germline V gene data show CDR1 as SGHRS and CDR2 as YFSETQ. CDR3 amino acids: CASSPPEAGSYNEQFF. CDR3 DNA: TGCGCCAGCAGCCCTCCCGAGGCTGGGTCCTACAATGAGCAGTTCTTC.

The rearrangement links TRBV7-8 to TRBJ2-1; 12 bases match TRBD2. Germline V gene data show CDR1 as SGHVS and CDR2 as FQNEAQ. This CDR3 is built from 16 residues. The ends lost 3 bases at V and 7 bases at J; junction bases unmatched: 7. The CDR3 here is CASSFSSGGAFNEQFF. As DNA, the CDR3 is TGTGCCAGCAGCTTCTCTAGCGGGGGGGCCTTTAATGAGCAGTTCTTC. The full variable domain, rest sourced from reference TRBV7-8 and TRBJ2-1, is GAGVSQSPRYKVAKRGQDVALRCDPISGHVSLFWYQQALGQGPEFLTYFQNEAQLDKSGLPSDRFFAERPEGSVSTLKIQRTQQEDSAVYLCASSFSSGGAFNEQFFGPGTRLTVL.